What follows describes a single T cell receptor beta chain. Its specificity is not known. This sample was included in a study of cytomegalovirus exposure and HLA in healthy donors. General study findings and limits: In an earlier analysis, in some 600 donors, most V segments appeared productive either ~87% or ~30% of the time. Across all donors, roughly uniform sequencing depth was an assumption of the presence/absence analyses.

From germline, CDR1 is SGHRS and CDR2 YFSETQ. The V gene end was trimmed by 0 bases and the J gene end by 8 bases; junction bases not matched to a gene: 6. This CDR3 contains 15 residues. The study ran its PCR with 60 Vbeta and 13 Jbeta primers. Clones were read by immunoSEQ multiplex PCR, and TCRdb kept only the in-frame ones, dropping some. The table shows 130,000 or so clones, with more than 65% occurring only once. The V call is TRBV5-1, the J call TRBJ1-2, with TRBD1 identical over 11 bases. The sequenced sample was PBMCs. The receptor was isolated from a man aged 18 to 29 in good health and CMV-seronegative. The CDR3 reads CASSLGGQGAQGYTF. CDR3 DNA sequence: TGCGCCAGCAGCTTGGGTGGACAGGGGGCTCAAGGCTACACCTTC.